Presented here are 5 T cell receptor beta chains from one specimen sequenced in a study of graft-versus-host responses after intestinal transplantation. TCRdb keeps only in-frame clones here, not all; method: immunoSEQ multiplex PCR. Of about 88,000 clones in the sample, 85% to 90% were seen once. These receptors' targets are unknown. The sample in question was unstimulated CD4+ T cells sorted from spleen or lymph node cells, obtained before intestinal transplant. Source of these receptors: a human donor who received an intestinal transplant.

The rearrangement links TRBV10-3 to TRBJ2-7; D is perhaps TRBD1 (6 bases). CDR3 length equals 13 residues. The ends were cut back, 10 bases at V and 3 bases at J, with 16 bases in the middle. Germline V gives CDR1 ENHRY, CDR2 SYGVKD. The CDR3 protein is CATQDRAVYEQYF. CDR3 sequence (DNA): TGTGCCACCCAGGACAGAGCAGTCTACGAGCAGTACTTC.

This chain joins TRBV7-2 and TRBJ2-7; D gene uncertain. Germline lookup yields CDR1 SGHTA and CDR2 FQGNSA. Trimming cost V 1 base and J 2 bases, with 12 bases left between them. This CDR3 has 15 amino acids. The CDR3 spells CASSLVATQPYEQYF. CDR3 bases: TGTGCCAGCAGCTTAGTAGCTACCCAGCCCTACGAGCAGTACTTC.

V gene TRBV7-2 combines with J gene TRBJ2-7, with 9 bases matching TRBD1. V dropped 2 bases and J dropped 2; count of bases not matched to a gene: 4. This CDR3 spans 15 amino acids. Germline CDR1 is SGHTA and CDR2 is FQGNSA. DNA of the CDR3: TGTGCCAGCAGCTTATTGACAGGGGGGCCCTACGAGCAGTACTTC. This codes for CASSLLTGGPYEQYF.

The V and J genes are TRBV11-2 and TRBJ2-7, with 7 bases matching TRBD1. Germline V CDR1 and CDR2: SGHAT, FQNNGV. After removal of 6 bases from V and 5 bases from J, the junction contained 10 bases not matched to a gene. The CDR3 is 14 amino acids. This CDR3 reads CASRITTGSHEQYF. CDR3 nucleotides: TGTGCCAGCAGAATTACGACAGGGTCCCACGAGCAGTACTTC.

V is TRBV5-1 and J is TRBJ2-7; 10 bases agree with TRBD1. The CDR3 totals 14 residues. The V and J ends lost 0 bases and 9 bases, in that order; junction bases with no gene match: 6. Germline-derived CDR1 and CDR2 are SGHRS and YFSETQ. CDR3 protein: CASSLGDRGGGQYF. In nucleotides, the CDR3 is TGCGCCAGCAGCTTGGGGGACAGGGGAGGTGGGCAGTACTTC.